These 29 T cell receptor beta chains were all obtained from the same sample, sequenced in a study of shared clonotypes between healthy human individuals. Naive-designated CD8 cells lacked CD45RO, were positively enriched for CCR7, and omitted terminally differentiated effector memory CD45RA+ cells. The protocol was immunoSEQ multiplex PCR, while the TCRdb copy is restricted to in-frame clones and leaves out a portion. Of around 1.9 million clones listed, over 85% are singletons. Material: naive CD8+ T cells from PBMCs. These TCRs come from a man younger than 30 in good health. Some clones in this sample may be carry-over from other donors' samples.

Remarks on this clone: The junction differs from germline at one of its ends, possibly a read error. The V and J genes are TRBV19 and TRBJ1-2, with D maybe TRBD1 (6 bases). Germline V gene lookup returns CDR1 LNHDA and CDR2 SQIVND (reference sequence). The CDR3 contains 13 residues. The CDR3 reads CASSTQTGYGYSF. In DNA, the CDR3 is TGTGCCAGTAGTACCCAGACAGGCTATGGCTACTCCTTC.

This clone has just one count. V usage is TRBV19 and J usage is TRBJ1-5, with a possible D match to TRBD1 (5 bases). This CDR3 is built from 11 residues. Looked up from germline, CDR1 is LNHDA and CDR2 is SQIVND (reference sequence). V lost 11 bases and J lost 7, with 12 bases in between. The CDR3 DNA reads TGTGCCGGGGGGGTACGGCAGCCCCAGCATTTT. Translation gives CAGGVRQPQHF.

This chain uses TRBV6-1 with TRBJ1-1, with a tentative D call TRBD1 (6 bases). CDR1 and CDR2 from the germline V gene are MNHNS and SASEGT. This CDR3 spans 15 amino acids. Deletions cut 3 bases from V and 0 bases from J, with 11 bases between. The CDR3 spells CASSDSRGVNTEAFF. For the CDR3, the DNA is TGTGCCAGCAGTGATTCGAGGGGGGTGAACACTGAAGCTTTCTTT.

With regard to this clone: Additional DNA sequences in this sample encode the identical CDR3. V is TRBV19 and J is TRBJ2-1; D is uncertain. This CDR3 has 13 amino acids. Looked up from germline, CDR1 is LNHDA and CDR2 is SQIVND (reference sequence). V lost 3 bases and J 5 bases, leaving 8 bases between the germline ends. The CDR3 protein is CASSIGGDNEQFF. In DNA form, the CDR3 reads TGTGCCAGTAGTATTGGTGGGGACAATGAGCAGTTCTTC.

The genes are TRBV27 and TRBJ2-7; 7 nucleotides align to TRBD2. In germline, CDR1 is MNHEY, CDR2 SMNVEV (reference sequence). The CDR3 sequence is 15 residues long. The V segment lost 5 bases and the J segment 4 bases; nucleotides outside the gene matches: 11. This CDR3 reads CASSPRAGVGYEQYF. The CDR3 bases are TGTGCCAGCAGTCCCCGGGCGGGAGTCGGGTACGAGCAGTACTTC.

This clone was recorded once. The V gene is TRBV9, the J gene TRBJ2-1; D gene uncertain. Trimming took 7 bases from V and 8 from J, leaving 13 bases between them. Germline V gene lookup returns CDR1 SGDLS and CDR2 YYNGEE. The CDR3 runs to 12 residues. DNA of the CDR3: TGTGCCAGCTCGTTGAACGAAGATGAGCAGTTCTTC. It is translated as CASSLNEDEQFF. Drawing the rest from reference TRBV9 and TRBJ2-1, the complete variable domain is DSGVTQTPKHLITATGQRVTLRCSPRSGDLSVYWYQQSLDQGLQFLIQYYNGEERAKGNILERFSAQQFPDLHSELNLSSLELGDSALYFCASSLNEDEQFFGPGTRLTVL.

This sequence joins TRBV6-6 and TRBJ1-4, with unresolved D. Germline values: CDR1 MNHNY, CDR2 SVGAGI (reference sequence). The CDR3 sequence is 13 residues long. CDR3 protein: CATRWIAGEKLFF. CDR3 DNA sequence: TGTGCTACCCGGTGGATTGCGGGCGAAAAACTGTTTTTT.

The chain recombines TRBV7-2 with TRBJ2-1; 13 nucleotides match TRBD2. Germline assignment: CDR1 SGHTA and CDR2 FQGNSA. This CDR3 region has 18 residues. Trimming at V came to 5 bases and at J to 9 bases, leaving 16 bases not matched to a gene. The CDR3 DNA follows: TGTGCCAGCAGCCCGCACAAGCTACTAGCGGGAGGGTTGGTTGAGCAGTTCTTC. Translating it yields CASSPHKLLAGGLVEQFF.

About this clone: This may arise from a read error, as a much more abundant clone is one base away. This chain joins TRBV11-3 and TRBJ2-7; D unclear. There are 11 residues in the CDR3. Germline V gives CDR1 SGHNT, CDR2 YENEEA. V dropped 5 bases and J dropped 0 bases, with 2 bases sitting between them. CDR3 sequence: CASSNSYEQYF. CDR3 nucleotides: TGTGCCAGCAGCAACTCCTACGAGCAGTACTTC.

This chain connects TRBV10-3 to TRBJ2-5; 14 bases line up with TRBD2. Germline-derived CDR1 and CDR2 are ENHRY and SYGVKD. The CDR3 totals 20 residues. J was trimmed by 2 bases and V by 0 bases; bases with no gene match: 11. In nucleotides, the CDR3 is TGTGCCATCAGTGAGTCGTACGGTAGGACTAGCGGGAGGCAGCAAGAGACCCAGTACTTC. Residues: CAISESYGRTSGRQQETQYF.

The J gene is TRBJ2-1, the V gene TRBV7-9; no clear D gene. Germline-derived CDR1 and CDR2 are SEHNR and FQNEAQ (reference sequence). The CDR3 extends over 13 amino acids. V was cut by 1 base and J by 7 bases, with 8 bases left in between. The CDR3 here is CASSLGAANEQFF. CDR3 nucleotide sequence: TGTGCCAGCAGCTTAGGGGCAGCTAATGAGCAGTTCTTC. Complete variable domain (other parts from reference TRBV7-9 and TRBJ2-1): DTGVSQNPRHKITKRGQNVTFRCDPISEHNRLYWYRQTLGQGPEFLTYFQNEAQLEKSRLLSDRFSAERPKGSFSTLEIQRTEQGDSAMYLCASSLGAANEQFFGPGTRLTVL.

The chain has TRBV15 and TRBJ1-2; 7 bases match TRBD1. J gave up 8 bases and V 3 bases, and 9 bases lay outside the gene matches. Germline V gives CDR1 LNHNV, CDR2 YYDKDF (reference sequence). The CDR3 extends over 14 amino acids. CDR3 DNA sequence: TGTGCCACCAGCAGTTTCGTACAGGGGAAAGGCTACACCTTC. Protein product: CATSSFVQGKGYTF.

The rearrangement uses TRBV28 and TRBJ1-1, with unresolved D. The germline V and J ends were trimmed by 6 bases and 8 bases, with 16 bases remaining between them. The germline CDR1 and CDR2 sequences are MDHEN and SYDVKM. The CDR3 is 13 residues long. CDR3 in amino acids: CASSPEFLGEAFF. The CDR3 nucleotides read TGTGCCAGCAGCCCGGAGTTTTTGGGGGAAGCTTTCTTT.

J is TRBJ1-1 and V is TRBV28, with no clear D. Trimming left V 7 bases short and J 3 bases short, with 15 bases between. Germline assignment: CDR1 MDHEN and CDR2 SYDVKM. The CDR3 is made up of 14 amino acids. The CDR3 protein is CASNFGLGDTEAFF. The CDR3 region has the DNA TGTGCCAGCAATTTCGGACTTGGGGACACTGAAGCTTTCTTT.

The chain is built from TRBV4-3 and TRBJ2-6; weak D call: TRBD2 (7 bases). V was pared by 2 bases and J by 0 bases, with 20 bases between. Germline V gene data show CDR1 as LGHNA and CDR2 as YSLEER. The CDR3 contains 20 residues. The DNA for the CDR3 is TGCGCCAGCAGCCAACCCCGAGGGGGACTACCCCACTCTGGGGCCAACGTCCTGACTTTC. This gives the protein CASSQPRGGLPHSGANVLTF.

This chain joins TRBV6-1 and TRBJ2-1; possible D gene TRBD2, 11 bases. This CDR3 is 21 amino acids long. Trimming took off 2 bases at V and 5 bases at J, with 31 bases between the two ends. Germline-derived CDR1 and CDR2 are MNHNS and SASEGT. CDR3: CASSESPSGQGWGLADNEQFF. The CDR3, as DNA: TGTGCCAGCAGTGAATCTCCTTCGGGACAGGGGTGGGGACTAGCGGACAATGAGCAGTTCTTC.

This clone was detected a few times. The chain combines TRBV27 with TRBJ1-1; no reliable D call. The CDR3 contains 13 residues. V was clipped by 5 bases and J by 0 bases, with 7 bases between them. Looked up from germline, CDR1 is MNHEY and CDR2 is SMNVEV (reference sequence). CDR3 DNA: TGTGCCAGCAGTCAATACCTGAACACTGAAGCTTTCTTT. Its translation: CASSQYLNTEAFF.

This chain connects TRBV19 to TRBJ2-7; D is ambiguous. The germline gives CDR1 LNHDA, CDR2 SQIVND (reference sequence). The CDR3 has 13 residues. The germline V and J ends were trimmed by 5 bases and 5 bases, with 13 bases remaining between them. CDR3 protein: CASSPGGFNEQYF. In DNA form, the CDR3 reads TGTGCCAGTAGTCCCGGCGGTTTCAACGAGCAGTACTTC. The whole variable domain, filled in from reference TRBV19 and TRBJ2-7, reads DGGITQSPKYLFRKEGQNVTLSCEQNLNHDAMYWYRQDPGQGLRLIYYSQIVNDFQKGDIAEGYSVSREKKESFPLTVTSAQKNPTAFYLCASSPGGFNEQYFGPGTRLTVT.

The chain joins TRBV7-9 to TRBJ2-7; possibly TRBD2 for D (6 bases). CDR1 and CDR2 (germline): SEHNR, FQNEAQ (reference sequence). This CDR3 comprises 17 residues. V shed 3 bases and J shed 0 bases, with 18 bases lying between them. The CDR3 region has the DNA TGTGCCAGCAGCTTCCCGACGTCGGGAGAGAGCTCCTACGAGCAGTACTTC. Translation gives CASSFPTSGESSYEQYF.

This clone was observed a single time. The V gene is TRBV7-7, the J gene TRBJ2-3; 14 nucleotides agree with TRBD2. V was pared by 5 bases and J by 4 bases, with 5 bases of the junction left unmatched. Germline lookup yields CDR1 SSHAT and CDR2 FNYEAQ (reference sequence). CDR3 length equals 16 residues. The CDR3 DNA reads as TGTGCCAGCAGCAGGGGACTAGCGGGAGCGGCAGATACGCAGTATTTT. Translating gives CASSRGLAGAADTQYF.

V and J are TRBV10-3 and TRBJ2-3, with 10 bases identical to TRBD2. Germline V gene data show CDR1 as ENHRY and CDR2 as SYGVKD. CDR3 length: 16 amino acids. V gave up 6 bases and J gave up 0 bases; unmatched junction bases: 6. For the CDR3, the DNA is TGTGCCATCAGGCCGGGACTAGCGCCAAGCACAGATACGCAGTATTTT. It yields the protein CAIRPGLAPSTDTQYF.

The chain has TRBV7-7 and TRBJ2-3; D call uncertain. V was clipped by 2 bases and J by 3 bases, with 6 bases between them. This CDR3 region has 13 residues. The germline gives CDR1 SSHAT, CDR2 FNYEAQ (reference sequence). The CDR3 bases are TGTGCCAGCAGCTTAAGTACTACAGATACGCAGTATTTT. This translates into CASSLSTTDTQYF.

A remark on this clone: The same CDR3 also results from other DNA sequences found in this sample. The chain combines TRBV7-9 with TRBJ2-7; maybe TRBD1 (7 bases). The CDR3 contains 14 residues. Trimming shortened V by 5 bases and J by 3 bases, and 14 bases separated the two germline ends. Germline V gene data show CDR1 as SEHNR and CDR2 as FQNEAQ (reference sequence). The CDR3 reads CASSLTRGDYEQYF. The DNA for the CDR3 is TGTGCCAGCAGCCTAACCAGGGGGGACTACGAGCAGTACTTC.

The genes are TRBV11-2 and TRBJ2-7; D might be TRBD2 (5 bases). Trimming shortened V by 1 base and J by 6 bases, and 10 bases separated the two germline ends. This CDR3 has 13 residues. The germline V gene has CDR1 SGHAT and CDR2 FQNNGV. CDR3 nucleotides: TGTGCCAGCAGCTTAGCGAGGGCCGCCGAGCAGTACTTC. It specifies CASSLARAAEQYF.

The chain uses TRBV12-5 and TRBJ2-5; 14 nucleotides agree with TRBD2. Germline-derived CDR1 and CDR2 are LGHNT and FRNRAP. Trimming removed 4 bases from V and 2 bases from J; junction bases left unmatched: 3. The CDR3 covers 16 residues. The chain's CDR3 is CASGSWTSGRQETQYF. CDR3 DNA sequence: TGTGCTAGTGGTTCCTGGACTAGCGGGAGGCAAGAGACCCAGTACTTC.

The chain recombines TRBV15 with TRBJ1-5; D unclear. In germline, CDR1 is LNHNV, CDR2 YYDKDF (reference sequence). This CDR3 has 17 residues. The V and J ends lost 3 bases and 3 bases respectively, with 18 bases between them. The chain's CDR3 is CATSSGTEGWDNQPQHF. The CDR3 DNA reads TGTGCCACCAGCAGCGGAACGGAGGGATGGGACAATCAGCCCCAGCATTTT.

This clone was detected only once. The chain uses TRBV5-1 and TRBJ1-1; the D gene is possibly TRBD1 (5 bases). V was pared by 1 base and J by 4 bases, with 8 bases between. Germline assignment: CDR1 SGHRS and CDR2 YFSETQ. CDR3 length equals 13 residues. CDR3 loop: CASSLWRGTEAFF. The CDR3, as DNA: TGCGCCAGCAGCTTGTGGAGGGGCACTGAAGCTTTCTTT.

This rearrangement joins TRBV4-3 to TRBJ2-3, with D perhaps TRBD2 (5 bases). The CDR3 runs 17 residues. CDR1 is LGHNA and CDR2 is YSLEER in the germline V gene. V was clipped by 1 base and J by 2 bases, with 16 bases between them. The CDR3 region has the DNA TGCGCCAGCAGCCAAGGGATGAGACTAACAAACACAGATACGCAGTATTTT. Amino acids: CASSQGMRLTNTDTQYF.

The chain couples TRBV4-1 to TRBJ2-7, with TRBD2 identical over 7 bases. The CDR3 is made up of 15 amino acids. Germline CDR1 MGHRA, CDR2 YSYEKL. V shed 4 bases, J shed 1 base, and the junction held 7 bases outside the gene matches. CDR3 nucleotides: TGCGCCAGCAGCCCATACTGGGAGGGATCCTACGAGCAGTACTTC. Its translation: CASSPYWEGSYEQYF.